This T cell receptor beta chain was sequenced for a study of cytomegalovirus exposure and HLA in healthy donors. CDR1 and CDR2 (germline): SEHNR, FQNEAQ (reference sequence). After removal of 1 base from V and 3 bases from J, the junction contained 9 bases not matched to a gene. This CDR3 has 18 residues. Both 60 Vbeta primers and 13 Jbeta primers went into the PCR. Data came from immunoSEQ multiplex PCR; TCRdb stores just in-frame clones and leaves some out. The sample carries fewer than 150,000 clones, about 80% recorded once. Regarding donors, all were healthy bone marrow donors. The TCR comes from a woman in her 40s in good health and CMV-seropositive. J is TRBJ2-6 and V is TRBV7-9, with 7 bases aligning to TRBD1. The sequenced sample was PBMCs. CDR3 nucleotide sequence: TGTGCCAGCAGCTTAGGGTGGACAGGTTCTGGTGGGGCCAACGTCCTGACTTTC. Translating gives CASSLGWTGSGGANVLTF. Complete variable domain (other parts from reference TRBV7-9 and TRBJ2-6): DTGVSQNPRHKITKRGQNVTFRCDPISEHNRLYWYRQTLGQGPEFLTYFQNEAQLEKSRLLSDRFSAERPKGSFSTLEIQRTEQGDSAMYLCASSLGWTGSGGANVLTFGAGSRLTVL.